Listed below are T cell receptor beta chains from one sample, sequenced in a study of T cells in Graves' hyperthyroidism and ophthalmopathy. TCRdb called the multiplex PCR reads again in MiXCR, with one record for every CDR3 protein. The sample lists approximately 530,000 distinct CDR3 sequences, 16% occurring once. Sequencing was performed on blood. The receptors come from a woman in her late teens or twenties with Graves' hyperthyroidism. Each CDR3 is given with its conserved first and last residue. The D gene is left open where the match is weak. Where a row states a size, it is once, few, many or the class of an expanded clone; other rows omit it.

CDR3aa: CASLGASGSNEQFF
CDR3nt: TGTGCCAGCCTTGGGGCTAGCGGGAGTAATGAGCAGTTCTTC
j_gene: TRBJ2-1
d_gene: TRBD2
v_gene: TRBV28
abundance: many

CDR3aa: CAWSVRLAVYEQYF
CDR3nt: TGTGCCTGGAGTGTACGACTAGCGGTGTACGAGCAGTACTTC
j_gene: TRBJ2-7
d_gene: TRBD2
v_gene: TRBV30
abundance: many

CDR3aa: CASSIDRVGGEKLFF
CDR3nt: TGCGCCAGCAGCATTGACAGGGTGGGCGGTGAAAAACTGTTTTTT
j_gene: TRBJ1-4
d_gene: TRBD1
v_gene: TRBV5-1
abundance: -

CDR3aa: CASRATVSYEQFF
CDR3nt: TGTGCCAGCAGGGCGACAGTGAGTTATGAGCAGTTCTTC
j_gene: TRBJ2-1
d_gene: -
v_gene: TRBV6-1
abundance: -

CDR3aa: CSVGGPSYTDTQYF
CDR3nt: TGCAGCGTTGGGGGACCTTCGTACACAGATACGCAGTATTTT
j_gene: TRBJ2-3
d_gene: -
v_gene: TRBV29-1
abundance: -

CDR3aa: CASSYSRAAWGSGANVLTF
CDR3nt: TGTGCCAGCAGTTACTCTAGAGCCGCATGGGGGTCTGGGGCCAACGTCCTGACTTTC
j_gene: TRBJ2-6
d_gene: -
v_gene: TRBV6-5
abundance: many

CDR3aa: CASSPRQGISHEQYF
CDR3nt: TGTGCCAGCAGCCCCCGACAGGGTATATCCCACGAGCAGTACTTC
j_gene: TRBJ2-7
d_gene: TRBD1
v_gene: TRBV7-9
abundance: few

CDR3aa: CASSSTLDGGGETQYF
CDR3nt: TGTGCCAGCAGTTCCACCCTCGACGGCGGCGGGGAGACCCAGTACTTC
j_gene: TRBJ2-5
d_gene: -
v_gene: TRBV12-3/TRBV12-4
abundance: many

CDR3aa: CASSIGTGRQETQYF
CDR3nt: TGTGCCAGCAGTATAGGGACAGGGCGACAAGAGACCCAGTACTTC
j_gene: TRBJ2-5
d_gene: TRBD1
v_gene: TRBV28
abundance: many

CDR3aa: CASSTILHGTDAEAFF
CDR3nt: TGTGCCAGTAGTACCATTCTCCACGGGACAGATGCTGAAGCTTTCTTT
j_gene: TRBJ1-1
d_gene: TRBD1
v_gene: TRBV19
abundance: few

CDR3aa: CASTPLGTSFTGELFF
CDR3nt: TGTGCCAGCACCCCCCTAGGGACTAGTTTCACCGGGGAGCTGTTTTTT
j_gene: TRBJ2-2
d_gene: TRBD2
v_gene: TRBV6-1
abundance: -

CDR3aa: CASSTSGRPSTDTQYF
CDR3nt: TGTGCCAGCAGCACTAGCGGGAGGCCCTCCACAGATACGCAGTATTTT
j_gene: TRBJ2-3
d_gene: TRBD2
v_gene: TRBV7-9
abundance: -

CDR3aa: CASSPQTGLLTYNEQFF
CDR3nt: TGTGCCAGCAGCCCTCAAACAGGGTTGCTCACCTACAATGAGCAGTTCTTC
j_gene: TRBJ2-1
d_gene: -
v_gene: TRBV7-2
abundance: many

CDR3aa: CASRAGRGAHSTDTQYF
CDR3nt: TGTGCCAGCAGAGCCGGCCGGGGGGCCCATAGCACAGATACGCAGTATTTT
j_gene: TRBJ2-3
d_gene: -
v_gene: TRBV6-1
abundance: -

CDR3aa: CASNWGGGISYNEQFF
CDR3nt: TGTGCCAGCAATTGGGGCGGGGGGATCTCCTACAATGAGCAGTTCTTC
j_gene: TRBJ2-1
d_gene: TRBD2
v_gene: TRBV6-2/TRBV6-3
abundance: -

CDR3aa: CASSLERFSGNTIYF
CDR3nt: TGTGCCAGCAGCTTAGAGCGGTTCTCTGGAAACACCATATATTTT
j_gene: TRBJ1-3
d_gene: -
v_gene: TRBV11-2
abundance: many

CDR3aa: CASSQEVGTSEAFF
CDR3nt: TGTGCCAGCAGCCAAGAAGTAGGCACCTCTGAAGCTTTCTTT
j_gene: TRBJ1-1
d_gene: -
v_gene: TRBV14
abundance: many

CDR3aa: CASSFPPGSYNEQFF
CDR3nt: TGTGCCAGCAGCTTCCCGCCGGGGTCCTACAATGAGCAGTTCTTC
j_gene: TRBJ2-1
d_gene: -
v_gene: TRBV11-2
abundance: -

CDR3aa: CASSLGAGGGTDTQYF
CDR3nt: TGTGCCAGCAGCTTAGGGGCGGGGGGAGGCACAGATACGCAGTATTTT
j_gene: TRBJ2-3
d_gene: TRBD2
v_gene: TRBV7-8
abundance: many

CDR3aa: CASGSHVKGHNEKLFF
CDR3nt: TGTGCTAGTGGTTCCCACGTAAAGGGACATAATGAAAAACTGTTTTTT
j_gene: TRBJ1-4
d_gene: -
v_gene: TRBV12-5
abundance: many

CDR3aa: CSARTIQPGTVGSSPLHF
CDR3nt: TGCAGTGCTAGAACTATCCAACCCGGGACAGTGGGGAGTTCACCCCTCCACTTT
j_gene: TRBJ1-6
d_gene: TRBD1
v_gene: TRBV20-1
abundance: -

CDR3aa: CASSFGQGSEKLFF
CDR3nt: TGTGCCAGCAGCTTCGGACAGGGATCTGAAAAACTGTTTTTT
j_gene: TRBJ1-4
d_gene: TRBD1
v_gene: TRBV7-8
abundance: many

CDR3aa: CASKDRTTGETQYF
CDR3nt: TGTGCCAGCAAGGACAGGACTACCGGAGAGACCCAGTACTTC
j_gene: TRBJ2-5
d_gene: -
v_gene: TRBV6-1
abundance: many

CDR3aa: CASWPGVGGLTDTQYF
CDR3nt: TGTGCCAGCTGGCCTGGGGTGGGGGGCCTCACAGATACGCAGTATTTT
j_gene: TRBJ2-3
d_gene: -
v_gene: TRBV12-3/TRBV12-4
abundance: many

CDR3aa: CSVVGGAYNKQFF
CDR3nt: TGCAGCGTTGTGGGCGGGGCCTACAATAAGCAGTTCTTC
j_gene: TRBJ2-1
d_gene: -
v_gene: TRBV29-1
abundance: -

CDR3aa: CASSGQAEQYF
CDR3nt: TGTGCCAGTAGTGGACAGGCCGAGCAGTACTTC
j_gene: TRBJ2-7
d_gene: TRBD1
v_gene: TRBV19
abundance: once

CDR3aa: CASSPDRGFPTGELFF
CDR3nt: TGTGCCAGCAGCCCAGACAGAGGGTTTCCCACCGGGGAGCTGTTTTTT
j_gene: TRBJ2-2
d_gene: -
v_gene: TRBV27
abundance: few

CDR3aa: CASGSNPRRSATEAFF
CDR3nt: TGTGCTAGTGGTTCTAACCCGAGAAGGTCGGCCACTGAAGCTTTCTTT
j_gene: TRBJ1-1
d_gene: -
v_gene: TRBV12-5
abundance: -

CDR3aa: CAWSVRQGAGGYTF
CDR3nt: TGTGCCTGGAGTGTACGGCAGGGGGCAGGAGGCTACACCTTC
j_gene: TRBJ1-2
d_gene: TRBD1
v_gene: TRBV30
abundance: many

CDR3aa: CASSESNRATTNEKLFF
CDR3nt: TGTGCCAGCAGTGAATCGAACAGGGCGACAACTAATGAAAAACTGTTTTTT
j_gene: TRBJ1-4
d_gene: -
v_gene: TRBV25-1
abundance: many

CDR3aa: CASSRLAVQGTDTQYF
CDR3nt: TGTGCCAGCAGTCGACTAGCAGTTCAGGGCACAGATACGCAGTATTTT
j_gene: TRBJ2-3
d_gene: TRBD2
v_gene: TRBV6-1
abundance: few

CDR3aa: CSPHGRGVYGYTF
CDR3nt: TGCAGTCCGCACGGACGAGGGGTATATGGCTACACCTTC
j_gene: TRBJ1-2
d_gene: -
v_gene: TRBV20-1
abundance: few

CDR3aa: CASSQTGTGVEKLFF
CDR3nt: TGCGCCAGCAGCCAAACCGGGACAGGGGTCGAAAAACTGTTTTTT
j_gene: TRBJ1-4
d_gene: TRBD1
v_gene: TRBV4-1
abundance: few

CDR3aa: CASSQRQRNQPQHF
CDR3nt: TGCGCCAGCAGCCAGCGACAGCGCAATCAGCCCCAGCATTTT
j_gene: TRBJ1-5
d_gene: -
v_gene: TRBV4-1
abundance: -

CDR3aa: CASTPLDRKNTGELFF
CDR3nt: TGTGCCAGCACCCCTCTCGATCGGAAAAACACCGGGGAGCTGTTTTTT
j_gene: TRBJ2-2
d_gene: -
v_gene: TRBV7-2
abundance: -

CDR3aa: CASGVGKWEAFF
CDR3nt: TGTGCCAGCGGGGTGGGAAAGTGGGAAGCTTTCTTT
j_gene: TRBJ1-1
d_gene: -
v_gene: TRBV6-2/TRBV6-3
abundance: -

CDR3aa: CASRGAGALEETQYF
CDR3nt: TGTGCCAGCAGAGGAGCGGGAGCGTTAGAAGAGACCCAGTACTTC
j_gene: TRBJ2-5
d_gene: TRBD2
v_gene: TRBV28
abundance: -

CDR3aa: CSASIGGLAGETQYF
CDR3nt: TGCAGTGCTAGCATTGGGGGACTAGCGGGGGAGACCCAGTACTTC
j_gene: TRBJ2-5
d_gene: TRBD2
v_gene: TRBV20-1
abundance: few

CDR3aa: CASSLPGLEAFF
CDR3nt: TGTGCCAGCAGCTTACCTGGCCTCGAAGCTTTCTTT
j_gene: TRBJ1-1
d_gene: -
v_gene: TRBV3-1
abundance: few

CDR3aa: CASSCFGGRAYEQYF
CDR3nt: TGTGCCAGCAGTTGTTTTGGCGGGAGGGCCTACGAGCAGTACTTC
j_gene: TRBJ2-7
d_gene: TRBD2
v_gene: TRBV28
abundance: -

CDR3aa: CASSTRGGGSNQPQHF
CDR3nt: TGTGCCAGTAGTACCCGGGGTGGGGGAAGCAATCAGCCCCAGCATTTT
j_gene: TRBJ1-5
d_gene: -
v_gene: TRBV19
abundance: -

CDR3aa: CAWSGDRNTEAFF
CDR3nt: TGTGCCTGGAGCGGAGACAGGAACACTGAAGCTTTCTTT
j_gene: TRBJ1-1
d_gene: -
v_gene: TRBV30
abundance: many